This TCR beta chain is drawn from a study of cytomegalovirus exposure and HLA in healthy donors. With 60 Vbeta and 13 Jbeta primers, the PCR was carried out. Clones were sequenced by immunoSEQ multiplex PCR, and TCRdb holds only the in-frame ones, with some missing. The table records roughly 100,000 clones, more than 65% of them present only once. The CDR3 covers 16 residues. V dropped 4 bases and J dropped 2 bases, with 16 bases sitting between them. Germline CDR1 reads SGHTS; CDR2 reads YDEGEE. Specimen: PBMCs. The chain combines TRBV5-8 with TRBJ1-5; possibly TRBD1 for D (6 bases). The sequence derives from a woman younger than 35 in good health and CMV-seropositive. The DNA for the CDR3 is TGTGCCAGCAGCCCCGGACAGTTTAAGGGCAATCAGCCCCAGCATTTT. As protein: CASSPGQFKGNQPQHF.